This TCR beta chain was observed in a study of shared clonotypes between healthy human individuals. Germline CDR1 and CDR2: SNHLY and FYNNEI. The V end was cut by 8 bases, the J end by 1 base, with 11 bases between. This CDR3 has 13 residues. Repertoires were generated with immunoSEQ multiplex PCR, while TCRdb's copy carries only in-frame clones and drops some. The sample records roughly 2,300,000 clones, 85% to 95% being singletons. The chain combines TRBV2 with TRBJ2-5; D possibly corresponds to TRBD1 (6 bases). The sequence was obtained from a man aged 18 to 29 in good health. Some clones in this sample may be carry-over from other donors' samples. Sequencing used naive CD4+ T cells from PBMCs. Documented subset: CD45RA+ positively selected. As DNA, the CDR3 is TGTGCCAGCGGACAGAACCTCCAAGAGACCCAGTACTTC. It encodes CASGQNLQETQYF.